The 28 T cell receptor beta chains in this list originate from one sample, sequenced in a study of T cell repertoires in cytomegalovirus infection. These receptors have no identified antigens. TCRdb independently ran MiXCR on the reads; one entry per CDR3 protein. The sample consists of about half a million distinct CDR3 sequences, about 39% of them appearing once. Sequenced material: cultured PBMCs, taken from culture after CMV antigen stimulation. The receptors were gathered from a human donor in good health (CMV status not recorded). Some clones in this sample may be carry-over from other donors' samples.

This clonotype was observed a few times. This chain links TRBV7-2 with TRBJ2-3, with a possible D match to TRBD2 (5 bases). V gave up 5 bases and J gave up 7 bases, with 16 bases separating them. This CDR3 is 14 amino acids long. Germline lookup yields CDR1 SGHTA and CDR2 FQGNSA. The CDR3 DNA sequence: TGTGCCAGCAGCCTCATAAATCGGGGAAATACGCAGTATTTT. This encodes CASSLINRGNTQYF.

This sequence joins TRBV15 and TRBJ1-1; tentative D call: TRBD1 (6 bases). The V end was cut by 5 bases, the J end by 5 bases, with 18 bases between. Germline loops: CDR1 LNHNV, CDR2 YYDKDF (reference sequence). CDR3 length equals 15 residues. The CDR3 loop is CATSDWDKTGTEAFF. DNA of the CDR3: TGTGCCACCAGCGACTGGGACAAAACGGGAACTGAAGCTTTCTTT.

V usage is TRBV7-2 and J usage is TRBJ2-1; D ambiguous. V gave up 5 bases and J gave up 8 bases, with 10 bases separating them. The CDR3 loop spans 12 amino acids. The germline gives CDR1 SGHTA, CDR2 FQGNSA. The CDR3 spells CASSRTFYEQFF. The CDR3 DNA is TGTGCCAGCAGCCGCACATTCTATGAGCAGTTCTTC. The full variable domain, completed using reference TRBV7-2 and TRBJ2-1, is GAGVSQSPSNKVTEKGKDVELRCDPISGHTALYWYRQSLGQGLEFLIYFQGNSAPDKSGLPSDRFSAERTGGSVSTLTIQRTQQEDSAVYLCASSRTFYEQFFGPGTRLTVL.

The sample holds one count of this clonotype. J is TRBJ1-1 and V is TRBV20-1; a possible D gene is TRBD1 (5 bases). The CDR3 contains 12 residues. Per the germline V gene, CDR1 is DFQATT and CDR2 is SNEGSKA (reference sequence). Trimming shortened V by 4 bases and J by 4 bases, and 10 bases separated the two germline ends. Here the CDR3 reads CSATMGGTEAFF. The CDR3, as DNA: TGCAGTGCTACCATGGGGGGCACTGAAGCTTTCTTT.

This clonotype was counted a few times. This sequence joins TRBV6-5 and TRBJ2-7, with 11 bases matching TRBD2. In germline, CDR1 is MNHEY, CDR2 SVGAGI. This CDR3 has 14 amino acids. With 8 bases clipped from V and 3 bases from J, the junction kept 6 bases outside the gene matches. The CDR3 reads CASAGTSGIYEQYF. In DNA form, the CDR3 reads TGTGCCAGCGCCGGGACTAGCGGCATCTACGAGCAGTACTTC.

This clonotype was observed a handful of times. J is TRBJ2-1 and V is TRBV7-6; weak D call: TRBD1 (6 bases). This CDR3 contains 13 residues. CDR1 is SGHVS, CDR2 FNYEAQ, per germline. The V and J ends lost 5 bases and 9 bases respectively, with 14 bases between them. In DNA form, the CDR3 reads TGTGCCAGCAGCGCCGGACCAGGGGCTGAGCAGTTCTTC. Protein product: CASSAGPGAEQFF.

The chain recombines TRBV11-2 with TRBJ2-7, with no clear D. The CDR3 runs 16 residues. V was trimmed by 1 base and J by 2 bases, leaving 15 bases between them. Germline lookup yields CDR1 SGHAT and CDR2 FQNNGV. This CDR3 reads CASSLARSPAPYEQYF. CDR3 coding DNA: TGTGCCAGCAGCTTAGCTCGCTCTCCCGCCCCCTACGAGCAGTACTTC.

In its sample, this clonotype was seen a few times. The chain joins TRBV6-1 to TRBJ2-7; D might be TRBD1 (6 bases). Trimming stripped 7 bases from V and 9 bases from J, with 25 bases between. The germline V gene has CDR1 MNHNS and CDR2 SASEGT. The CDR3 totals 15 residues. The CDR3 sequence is CASIGRDKVPPGQYF. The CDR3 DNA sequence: TGTGCCAGCATAGGTCGGGACAAGGTGCCACCCGGGCAGTACTTC.

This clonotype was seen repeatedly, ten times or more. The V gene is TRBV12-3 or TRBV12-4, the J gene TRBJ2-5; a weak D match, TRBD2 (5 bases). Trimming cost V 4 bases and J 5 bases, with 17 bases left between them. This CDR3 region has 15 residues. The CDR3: CASSWDVGVVETQYF. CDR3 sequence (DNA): TGTGCCAGCAGTTGGGATGTGGGAGTGGTGGAGACCCAGTACTTC.

The CDR3 DNA reads TGTGCCAGCAGAGCCTCCGGTAAGGGGAACAGGGCTCATGAGCAGTTCTTC. Translation: CASRASGKGNRAHEQFF. The rearrangement uses TRBV6-2 or TRBV6-3 and TRBJ2-1; D might be TRBD1 (6 bases). Trimming took off 6 bases at V and 8 bases at J, with 26 bases between the two ends. The CDR3 length is 17 residues. Germline V lookup: CDR1 MNHEY, CDR2 SVGEGT.

CDR3 sequence (DNA): TGTGCCAGCAGCCCAGAGGCTAGCGGATACAATGAGCAGTTCTTC. Encoded protein: CASSPEASGYNEQFF. The V call is TRBV13, the J call TRBJ2-1, with 7 bases that match TRBD2. V dropped 5 bases and J dropped 4; count of bases not matched to a gene: 8. CDR3 length: 15 amino acids. Germline V gene data show CDR1 as PRHDT and CDR2 as FYEKMQ (reference sequence).

In DNA form, the CDR3 reads TGTGCCAGCAGCTTAGCGACTAGCGGGGGGGAGACCCAGTACTTC. This codes for CASSLATSGGETQYF. This chain connects TRBV7-8 to TRBJ2-5; 13 bases map to TRBD2. J gave up 5 bases and V 0 bases, and 0 bases lay outside the gene matches. Per germline, CDR1 SGHVS and CDR2 FQNEAQ. The CDR3 contains 15 residues. Using reference TRBV7-8 and TRBJ2-5 for the parts outside the CDR3, the full variable domain is GAGVSQSPRYKVAKRGQDVALRCDPISGHVSLFWYQQALGQGPEFLTYFQNEAQLDKSGLPSDRFFAERPEGSVSTLKIQRTQQEDSAVYLCASSLATSGGETQYFGPGTRLLVL.

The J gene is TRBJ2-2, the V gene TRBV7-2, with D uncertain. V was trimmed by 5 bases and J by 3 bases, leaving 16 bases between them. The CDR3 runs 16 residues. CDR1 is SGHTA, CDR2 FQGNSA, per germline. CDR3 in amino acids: CASSPARAAYTGELFF. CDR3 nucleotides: TGTGCCAGCAGCCCCGCTAGGGCCGCGTACACCGGGGAGCTGTTTTTT.

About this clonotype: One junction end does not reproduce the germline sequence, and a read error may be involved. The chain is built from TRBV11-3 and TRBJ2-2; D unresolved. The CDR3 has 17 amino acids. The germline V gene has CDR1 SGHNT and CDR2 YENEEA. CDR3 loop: CDSSPDPEHANTGELFF. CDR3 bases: TGTGACAGCAGCCCCGATCCGGAACACGCGAACACCGGGGAGCTGTTTTTT.

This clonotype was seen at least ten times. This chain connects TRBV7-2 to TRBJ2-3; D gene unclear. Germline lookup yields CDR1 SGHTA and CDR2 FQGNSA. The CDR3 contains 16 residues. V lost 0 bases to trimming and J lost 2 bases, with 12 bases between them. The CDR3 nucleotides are TGTGCCAGCAGCTTAGCAGGACGGATGTACACAGATACGCAGTATTTT. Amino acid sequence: CASSLAGRMYTDTQYF.

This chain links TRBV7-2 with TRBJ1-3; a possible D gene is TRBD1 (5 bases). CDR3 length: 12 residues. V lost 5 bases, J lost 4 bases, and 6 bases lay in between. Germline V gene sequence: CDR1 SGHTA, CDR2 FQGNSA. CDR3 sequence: CASSDSGNTIYF. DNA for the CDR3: TGTGCCAGCAGCGACAGCGGAAACACCATATATTTT.

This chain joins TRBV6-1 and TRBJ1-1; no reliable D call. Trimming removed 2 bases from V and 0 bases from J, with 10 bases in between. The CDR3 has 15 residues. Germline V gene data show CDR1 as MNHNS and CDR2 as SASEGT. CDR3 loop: CASSEFGNMNTEAFF. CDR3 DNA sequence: TGTGCCAGCAGTGAATTCGGCAACATGAACACTGAAGCTTTCTTT.

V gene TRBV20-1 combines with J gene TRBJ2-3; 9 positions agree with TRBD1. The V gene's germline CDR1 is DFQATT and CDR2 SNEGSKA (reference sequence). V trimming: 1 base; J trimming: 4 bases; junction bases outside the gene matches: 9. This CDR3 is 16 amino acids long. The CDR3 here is CSARVGGTGISDTQYF. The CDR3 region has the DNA TGCAGTGCTAGAGTTGGCGGGACAGGGATTTCAGATACGCAGTATTTT.

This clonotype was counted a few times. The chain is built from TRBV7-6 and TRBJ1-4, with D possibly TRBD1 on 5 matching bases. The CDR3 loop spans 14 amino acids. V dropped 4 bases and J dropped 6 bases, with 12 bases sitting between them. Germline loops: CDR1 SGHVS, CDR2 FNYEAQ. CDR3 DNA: TGTGCCAGCAGCTCCGGGGCTCCGTATGAAAAACTGTTTTTT. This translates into CASSSGAPYEKLFF.

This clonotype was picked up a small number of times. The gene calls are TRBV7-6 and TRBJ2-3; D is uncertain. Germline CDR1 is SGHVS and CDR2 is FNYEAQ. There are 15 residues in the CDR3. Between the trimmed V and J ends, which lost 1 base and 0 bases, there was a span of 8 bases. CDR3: CASSLGSISTDTQYF. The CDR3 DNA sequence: TGTGCCAGCAGCTTAGGGTCGATTAGCACAGATACGCAGTATTTT.

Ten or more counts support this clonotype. The DNA for the CDR3 is TGTGCCAGCAGCTTAGTAGGGGACCAAGAGACCCAGTACTTC. Its translation is CASSLVGDQETQYF. V is TRBV7-2 and J is TRBJ2-5; a possible D gene is TRBD1 (5 bases). This CDR3 spans 14 amino acids. Germline assignment: CDR1 SGHTA and CDR2 FQGNSA. Trimming pared 1 base from V and 0 bases from J, leaving 6 bases between.

CDR3 region: CASSLEAYTGETQYF. The CDR3 coding sequence is TGTGCCAGCAGCTTGGAGGCCTATACCGGAGAGACCCAGTACTTC. The chain links TRBV5-4 to TRBJ2-5; D remains ambiguous. The CDR3 is 15 amino acids. The germline V and J ends were trimmed by 0 bases and 4 bases, with 13 bases remaining between them. Germline V gives CDR1 SGHNT, CDR2 YYREEE (reference sequence).

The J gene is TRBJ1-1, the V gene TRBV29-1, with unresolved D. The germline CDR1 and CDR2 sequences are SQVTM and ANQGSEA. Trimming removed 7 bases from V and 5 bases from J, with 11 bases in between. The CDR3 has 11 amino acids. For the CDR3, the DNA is TGCAGCGCCAATTCTCGGACTGAAGCTTTCTTT. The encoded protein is CSANSRTEAFF.

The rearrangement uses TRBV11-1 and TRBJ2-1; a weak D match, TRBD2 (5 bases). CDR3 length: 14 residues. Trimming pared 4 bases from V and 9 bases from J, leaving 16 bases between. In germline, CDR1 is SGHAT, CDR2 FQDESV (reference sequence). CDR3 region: CASSSSNPAGEQFF. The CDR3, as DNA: TGTGCCAGCAGCTCAAGTAACCCCGCGGGTGAGCAGTTCTTC.

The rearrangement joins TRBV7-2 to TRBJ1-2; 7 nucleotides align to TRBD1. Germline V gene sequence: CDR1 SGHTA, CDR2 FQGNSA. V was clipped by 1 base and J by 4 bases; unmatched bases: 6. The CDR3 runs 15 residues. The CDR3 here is CASSLVRQGGYGYTF. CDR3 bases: TGTGCCAGCAGCTTAGTCCGACAGGGTGGCTATGGCTACACCTTC.

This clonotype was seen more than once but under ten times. CDR3 sequence: CASSLLGPSGRDTQYF. For the CDR3, the DNA is TGTGCCAGCAGCTTACTGGGCCCTAGCGGGAGGGATACGCAGTATTTT. The chain joins TRBV7-2 to TRBJ2-3, with 11 bases identical to TRBD2. Germline trimming cut 2 bases from V and 6 bases from J; bases unmatched to any gene: 7. The CDR3 has 16 amino acids. The germline V gene encodes CDR1 SGHTA and CDR2 FQGNSA.

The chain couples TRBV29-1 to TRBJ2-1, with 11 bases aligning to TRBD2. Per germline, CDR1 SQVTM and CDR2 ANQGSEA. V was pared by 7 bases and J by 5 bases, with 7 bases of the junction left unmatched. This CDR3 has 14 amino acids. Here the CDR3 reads CSGGLAGGNNEQFF. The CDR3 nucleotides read TGCAGCGGAGGGTTAGCGGGGGGGAACAATGAGCAGTTCTTC.

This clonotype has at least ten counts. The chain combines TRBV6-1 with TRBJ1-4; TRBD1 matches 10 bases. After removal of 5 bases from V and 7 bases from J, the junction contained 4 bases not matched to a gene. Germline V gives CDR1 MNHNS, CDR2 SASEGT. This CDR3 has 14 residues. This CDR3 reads CASSRGTGVEKLFF. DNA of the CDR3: TGTGCCAGCAGTCGCGGGACAGGGGTTGAAAAACTGTTTTTT.